This section outlines one TCR beta chain sequence together with its context. This entry is derived from a study of technical replicates of blood from a few donors. TCRdb's table, derived via immunoSEQ multiplex PCR, lists solely in-frame clones and lacks some. This sample yields 70,000 to 85,000 clones, of which nearly 97% are seen a single time; 0.24% belongs to the top ten. Trimming removed 7 bases at V and 5 bases at J, with 26 bases between. This CDR3 contains 17 residues. Germline CDR1 and CDR2: LNHDA and SQIVND (reference sequence). The receptor comes from a human donor in good health. Sequencing was carried out using T cells isolated from PBMCs. This chain uses TRBV19 with TRBJ1-1; no firm D call. CDR3 sequence: CASISPGRLGGGTEAFF. The CDR3 nucleotides read TGTGCCAGTATTTCACCCGGCCGCCTGGGAGGAGGGACTGAAGCTTTCTTT.